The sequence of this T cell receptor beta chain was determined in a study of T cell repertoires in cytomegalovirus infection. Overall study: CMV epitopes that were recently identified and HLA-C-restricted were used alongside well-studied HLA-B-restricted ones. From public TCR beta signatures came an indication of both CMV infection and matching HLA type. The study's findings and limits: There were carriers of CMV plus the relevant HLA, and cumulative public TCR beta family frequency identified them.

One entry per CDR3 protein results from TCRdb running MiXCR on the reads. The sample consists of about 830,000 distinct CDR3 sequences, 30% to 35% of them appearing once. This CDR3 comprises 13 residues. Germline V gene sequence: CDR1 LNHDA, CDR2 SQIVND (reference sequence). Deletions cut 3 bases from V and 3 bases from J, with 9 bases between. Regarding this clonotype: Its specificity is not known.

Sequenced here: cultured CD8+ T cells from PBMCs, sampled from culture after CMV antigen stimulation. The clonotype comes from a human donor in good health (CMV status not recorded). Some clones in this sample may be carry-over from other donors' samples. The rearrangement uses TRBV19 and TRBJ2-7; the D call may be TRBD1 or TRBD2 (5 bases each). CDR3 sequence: CASSMGVIYEQYF. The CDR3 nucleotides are TGTGCCAGTAGTATGGGGGTGATCTACGAGCAGTACTTC.